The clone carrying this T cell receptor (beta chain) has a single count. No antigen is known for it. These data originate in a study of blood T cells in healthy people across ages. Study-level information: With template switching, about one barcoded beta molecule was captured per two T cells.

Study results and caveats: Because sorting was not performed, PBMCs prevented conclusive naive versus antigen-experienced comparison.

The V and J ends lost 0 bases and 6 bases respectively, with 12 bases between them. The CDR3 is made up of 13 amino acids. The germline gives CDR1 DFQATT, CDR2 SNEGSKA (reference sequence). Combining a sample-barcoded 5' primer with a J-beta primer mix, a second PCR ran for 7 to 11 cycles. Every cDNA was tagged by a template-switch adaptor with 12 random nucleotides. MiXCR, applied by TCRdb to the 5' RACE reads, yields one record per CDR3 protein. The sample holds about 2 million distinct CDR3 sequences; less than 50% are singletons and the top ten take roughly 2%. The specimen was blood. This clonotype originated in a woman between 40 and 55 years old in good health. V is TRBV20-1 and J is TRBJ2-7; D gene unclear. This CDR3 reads CSARDSSVPEQYF. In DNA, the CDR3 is TGCAGTGCTAGAGATTCCTCGGTCCCCGAGCAGTACTTC.